These 29 T cell receptor beta chains were sequenced from one sample in a study of blood T cell repertoires in COVID-19 (TCRdb year 2020). Libraries were built with the immunoSEQ multiplex PCR assay. Drawn from immuneACCESS, this table holds only the in-frame rearrangements with V and J called that TCRdb kept. Clones are partly lost; checked studies trace under half to an unresolved V gene and leave the rest unexplained. The sample yields a few hundred thousand clones; roughly nine tenths were counted once. The top ten clonotypes cover about 6% of the sample. The source material was PBMCs or T cells enriched from blood (not recorded which). The receptors shown here come from a woman aged 30 to 39 who had recovered from COVID-19.

The chain is built from TRBV7-8 and TRBJ2-7; possible D gene TRBD1, 5 bases. CDR1 and CDR2 from the germline V gene are SGHVS and FQNEAQ. The CDR3 spans 15 residues. Trimming removed 5 bases at V and 0 bases at J, with 14 bases between. This chain's CDR3 is CASSPRTQFSYEQYF. In nucleotides, the CDR3 is TGTGCCAGCAGCCCTAGGACACAATTCTCCTACGAGCAGTACTTC.

The rearrangement links TRBV9 to TRBJ1-1, with TRBD1 identical over 12 bases. Germline CDR1 SGDLS, CDR2 YYNGEE. There are 14 residues in the CDR3. V gave up 6 bases and J gave up 4 bases; unmatched junction bases: 4. The CDR3 protein is CASTRDRGPTEAFF. In DNA, the CDR3 is TGTGCCAGCACCAGGGACAGGGGGCCCACTGAAGCTTTCTTT.

The chain combines TRBV4-3 with TRBJ2-2; TRBD2 aligns across 7 bases. With V trimmed by 4 bases and J by 1 base, 6 bases remained unmatched. Looked up from germline, CDR1 is LGHNA and CDR2 is YSLEER. The CDR3 extends over 16 amino acids. CDR3 region: CASSLRAGVNTGELFF. The CDR3 DNA is TGCGCCAGCAGCCTAAGGGCGGGGGTGAACACCGGGGAGCTGTTTTTT.

The J gene is TRBJ1-6, the V gene TRBV2; D may be TRBD1 (6 bases). This CDR3 is built from 16 residues. Trimming took 4 bases from V and 10 from J, leaving 20 bases between them. The germline CDR1 and CDR2 sequences are SNHLY and FYNNEI. Here the CDR3 reads CASSAPTGLGSSPLHF. In DNA form, the CDR3 reads TGTGCCAGCAGTGCCCCGACAGGCTTAGGGTCCTCACCCCTCCACTTT.

In this sample, this clone turned up once. This sequence joins TRBV6-4 and TRBJ1-1; 7 nucleotides line up with TRBD1. Germline CDR1 and CDR2: MRHNA and SNTAGT. The junction had 8 bases not matched to a gene; V was cut back by 3 bases and J by 4 bases. The length of the CDR3 is 15 residues. The CDR3 here is CASSEAGGRGTEAFF. The CDR3 region has the DNA TGTGCCAGCAGTGAGGCAGGGGGGCGAGGCACTGAAGCTTTCTTT.

This chain uses TRBV10-3 with TRBJ1-2; 10 bases match TRBD1. CDR1 is ENHRY, CDR2 SYGVKD, per germline. Trimming at V came to 5 bases and at J to 7 bases, leaving 13 bases not matched to a gene. This CDR3 spans 16 amino acids. The CDR3 sequence is CAISTPGGQGGSGYTF. The CDR3 nucleotides are TGTGCCATCAGTACCCCGGGTGGACAGGGGGGGTCTGGCTACACCTTC.

V is TRBV9 and J is TRBJ2-3; 9 bases fit TRBD2. The CDR3 loop spans 16 amino acids. Germline-derived CDR1 and CDR2 are SGDLS and YYNGEE. The ends lost 0 bases at V and 6 bases at J; junction bases unmatched: 8. CDR3 protein: CASSVDSGGLLDTQYF. In DNA form, the CDR3 reads TGTGCCAGCAGCGTAGATAGCGGGGGCCTCCTGGATACGCAGTATTTT.

This clone was counted between two and nine times. The V gene is TRBV29-1, the J gene TRBJ2-7; 9 nucleotides line up with TRBD1. The V and J ends lost 7 bases and 4 bases, in that order; junction bases with no gene match: 8. Germline V gene sequence: CDR1 SQVTM, CDR2 ANQGSEA. There are 13 residues in the CDR3. The CDR3 DNA sequence: TGCAGCGGCCAGGACAGGGGCGAATACGAGCAGTACTTC. Its translation is CSGQDRGEYEQYF.

The J gene is TRBJ2-7, the V gene TRBV30; TRBD1 aligns across 8 bases. This CDR3 is 12 amino acids long. V lost 4 bases to trimming and J lost 5 bases; unmatched junction nucleotides: 4. The germline V gene encodes CDR1 GTSNPN and CDR2 SVGIG (reference sequence). CDR3 bases: TGTGCCTGGAATGGACAGGGTGACGAGCAGTACTTC. It yields the protein CAWNGQGDEQYF.

This rearrangement joins TRBV5-1 to TRBJ1-1, with no clear D. This CDR3 comprises 13 residues. Trimming took off 4 bases at V and 1 base at J, with 8 bases between the two ends. CDR1 and CDR2 (germline): SGHRS, YFSETQ. The CDR3 spells CASSQLTNTEAFF. Written as DNA, the CDR3 is TGCGCCAGCAGCCAACTTACGAACACTGAAGCTTTCTTT.

The J gene is TRBJ2-4, the V gene TRBV5-1, with D perhaps matching TRBD1 (5 bases). From germline, CDR1 is SGHRS and CDR2 YFSETQ. V lost 0 bases to trimming and J lost 10 bases, with 17 bases between them. The CDR3 contains 15 residues. The CDR3 is CASSLEGVFPRIQYF. The CDR3 nucleotides read TGCGCCAGCAGCTTGGAAGGGGTATTCCCTCGGATTCAGTACTTC.

Regarding this clone: A read error may be the cause here, since a much bigger clone is one base away. Here the CDR3 DNA reads TGTGCCAGCAGCGTAGCCGGAGACTATGGCTACACCTTC. This sequence encodes CASSVAGDYGYTF. This chain uses TRBV9 with TRBJ1-2, with D hard to call. V was cut by 0 bases and J by 3 bases, with 6 bases left in between. CDR1 is SGDLS and CDR2 is YYNGEE in the germline V gene. The CDR3 contains 13 residues. Full variable domain (remainder filled in from reference TRBV9 and TRBJ1-2): DSGVTQTPKHLITATGQRVTLRCSPRSGDLSVYWYQQSLDQGLQFLIQYYNGEERAKGNILERFSAQQFPDLHSELNLSSLELGDSALYFCASSVAGDYGYTFGSGTRLTVV.

V and J are TRBV7-2 and TRBJ2-7, with 7 bases that match TRBD1. This CDR3 comprises 13 residues. J was trimmed by 3 bases and V by 5 bases; bases with no gene match: 4. CDR1 is SGHTA, CDR2 FQGNSA, per germline. CDR3 sequence (DNA): TGTGCCAGCAGCCCACAGGGGAACTACGAGCAGTACTTC. Encoded protein: CASSPQGNYEQYF.

The chain combines TRBV4-1 with TRBJ1-5, with a possible D match to TRBD1 (6 bases). Germline-derived CDR1 and CDR2 are MGHRA and YSYEKL. V gave up 1 base and J gave up 9 bases, with 19 bases separating them. There are 16 residues in the CDR3. CDR3 sequence reads: CASSQVGQRYQGPQHF. CDR3 DNA: TGCGCCAGCAGCCAAGTCGGACAGCGGTATCAGGGGCCCCAGCATTTT.

The chain couples TRBV11-2 to TRBJ1-2; D is possibly TRBD1 (6 bases). Trimming pared 5 bases from V and 3 bases from J, leaving 19 bases between. There are 16 residues in the CDR3. Germline assignment: CDR1 SGHAT and CDR2 FQNNGV. The DNA for the CDR3 is TGTGCCAGCAGCCCGACCCGGACAGCTATTTACTATGGCTACACCTTC. Translation: CASSPTRTAIYYGYTF.

The chain uses TRBV27 and TRBJ1-3; D unresolved. Deletions cut 11 bases from V and 4 bases from J, with 21 bases between. Germline loops: CDR1 MNHEY, CDR2 SMNVEV (reference sequence). The CDR3 loop spans 15 amino acids. CDR3: CASSQSRSSGNTIYF. The CDR3 DNA follows: TGTGCCTCAAGCCAATCCCGGAGCAGCGGAAACACCATATATTTT.

The V call is TRBV30, the J call TRBJ1-6; D gene ambiguous. V was trimmed by 3 bases and J by 10 bases, leaving 16 bases between them. Germline values: CDR1 GTSNPN, CDR2 SVGIG (reference sequence). The CDR3 consists of 14 residues. Here the CDR3 DNA reads TGTGCCTGGAGCGCTAGTACCTCGAGCTCACCCCTCCACTTT. Translation gives CAWSASTSSSPLHF.

The rearrangement links TRBV30 to TRBJ1-2, with TRBD1 identical over 11 bases. CDR1 and CDR2 (germline): GTSNPN, SVGIG (reference sequence). The CDR3 covers 16 residues. The V gene end was trimmed by 3 bases and the J gene end by 4 bases; junction bases not matched to a gene: 10. The CDR3 DNA reads TGTGCCTGGAGAGCCGTCGGACAGGGGGCGGCCTATGGCTACACCTTC. This gives the protein CAWRAVGQGAAYGYTF.

The chain combines TRBV9 with TRBJ2-1; the match to TRBD2 covers 7 bases. The V and J ends lost 3 bases and 0 bases, in that order; junction bases with no gene match: 6. The germline V gene has CDR1 SGDLS and CDR2 YYNGEE. The length of the CDR3 is 16 residues. The CDR3 sequence is CASSGTSGDSYNEQFF. The CDR3 coding sequence is TGTGCCAGCAGCGGAACGAGCGGGGACTCCTACAATGAGCAGTTCTTC.

In its sample, this clone was seen once. The V call is TRBV5-4, the J call TRBJ2-3; 7 positions agree with TRBD1. Germline V gives CDR1 SGHNT, CDR2 YYREEE (reference sequence). The CDR3 is 16 residues long. After removal of 0 bases from V and 4 bases from J, the junction contained 8 bases not matched to a gene. CDR3 amino acids: CASSLAKRQGADTQYF. The CDR3, as DNA: TGTGCCAGCAGCTTGGCCAAGAGACAGGGCGCAGATACGCAGTATTTT.

This clone was found a few times. V gene TRBV18 combines with J gene TRBJ2-7, with D tentatively TRBD1 (6 bases). CDR3 length equals 15 residues. Trimming shortened V by 5 bases and J by 6 bases, and 20 bases separated the two germline ends. The germline V gene encodes CDR1 KGHSH and CDR2 LQKENI. This CDR3 reads CASSSTTGDAGEQYF. In nucleotides, the CDR3 is TGTGCCAGCTCATCGACGACAGGAGACGCGGGCGAGCAGTACTTC.

The J gene is TRBJ2-7, the V gene TRBV7-6, with 7 positions matching TRBD2. The CDR3 runs 13 residues. Trimming at V came to 3 bases and at J to 3 bases, leaving 2 bases not matched to a gene. CDR1 is SGHVS and CDR2 is FNYEAQ in the germline V gene. The CDR3: CASSFGGFYEQYF. The DNA of the CDR3 is TGTGCCAGCAGCTTCGGGGGGTTCTACGAGCAGTACTTC.

This clone was seen once. V usage is TRBV5-1 and J usage is TRBJ2-2; D possibly corresponds to TRBD1 (6 bases). Trimming shortened V by 3 bases and J by 1 base, and 10 bases separated the two germline ends. CDR1 is SGHRS and CDR2 is YFSETQ in the germline V gene. The CDR3 is 15 amino acids. In nucleotides, the CDR3 is TGCGCCAGCAGCTCCGGGACAAAGAACACCGGGGAGCTGTTTTTT. Residues: CASSSGTKNTGELFF.

The chain joins TRBV20-1 to TRBJ1-2; D gene uncertain. The V gene lost 3 bases and the J gene lost 5 bases, with 7 bases spanning the gap. Germline V lookup: CDR1 DFQATT, CDR2 SNEGSKA (reference sequence). The CDR3 runs to 11 residues. CDR3 coding DNA: TGCAGTGCTAGTGAGCGGTATGGCTACACCTTC. Translated: CSASERYGYTF.

The chain recombines TRBV7-9 with TRBJ1-2; D unresolved. V was trimmed by 1 base and J by 8 bases, leaving 8 bases between them. Germline V CDR1 and CDR2: SEHNR, FQNEAQ (reference sequence). CDR3 size: 12 residues. The CDR3 sequence is CASSLVLAGYTF. Here the CDR3 DNA reads TGTGCCAGCAGCTTAGTACTCGCGGGCTACACCTTC.

The rearrangement joins TRBV6-5 to TRBJ2-7, with TRBD2 identical over 7 bases. The CDR3 spans 15 residues. Trimming removed 2 bases from V and 0 bases from J; junction bases left unmatched: 4. CDR1 is MNHEY and CDR2 is SVGAGI in the germline V gene. CDR3 bases: TGTGCCAGCAGTTACGGAGCGGGGAGCTCCTACGAGCAGTACTTC. As protein: CASSYGAGSSYEQYF.

This clone was counted a few times. CDR3: CASSIDGQMNTEAFF. The CDR3 region has the DNA TGTGCCAGCAGCATAGACGGACAGATGAACACTGAAGCTTTCTTT. This sequence joins TRBV9 and TRBJ1-1; possible D gene TRBD1, 6 bases. Germline V CDR1 and CDR2: SGDLS, YYNGEE. Trimming shortened V by 4 bases and J by 0 bases, and 13 bases separated the two germline ends. This CDR3 is built from 15 residues.

There are a few counts of this clone. This rearrangement joins TRBV27 to TRBJ1-5; D not resolved. This CDR3 has 14 residues. Germline lookup yields CDR1 MNHEY and CDR2 SMNVEV (reference sequence). V lost 6 bases, J lost 3 bases, and 12 bases lay in between. The CDR3 reads CASSTHSPNQPQHF. DNA for the CDR3: TGTGCCAGCAGCACACACAGTCCCAATCAGCCCCAGCATTTT.

This CDR3 is CASSIAGTSPNEQFF. DNA of the CDR3: TGTGCCAGCAGCATCGCCGGGACTAGCCCGAATGAGCAGTTCTTC. The chain uses TRBV9 and TRBJ2-1; 9 nucleotides line up with TRBD2. In germline, CDR1 is SGDLS, CDR2 YYNGEE. This CDR3 contains 15 residues. J lost 7 bases, V lost 4 bases, and 9 bases had no gene match.